In this sample, the clone carrying this TCR beta chain turned up a few times. This CDR3 spans 13 amino acids. Germline CDR1 reads ENHRY; CDR2 reads SYGVKD. The V end was cut by 4 bases, the J end by 1 base, with 7 bases between. cDNA synthesis used the whole RNA isolate, giving expressed TCRB sequences. Repertoires were generated with immunoSEQ multiplex PCR, while TCRdb's copy carries only in-frame clones and drops some. The profile shows about 930,000 clones, about a sixth of them singletons. This record comes from a study of beta chain features in type 1 diabetes. The source is a woman aged 18-29 years in good health. The chain couples TRBV10-3 to TRBJ1-1; maybe TRBD1 (6 bases). The material sequenced was naive CD4+ T cells from blood. The CDR3 bases are TGTGCCATCAGTGGCAGGGGGAACACTGAAGCTTTCTTT. Translated: CAISGRGNTEAFF.